Below, one T cell receptor (beta chain) is given with its context. The antigen is unknown. V dropped 0 bases and J dropped 3 bases, with 10 bases sitting between them. Germline assignment: CDR1 SGDLS and CDR2 YYNGEE. This CDR3 spans 14 amino acids. This sample stems from a study of Tregs in tolerant kidney transplant recipients. Study-level points and caveats: Findings come from small patient numbers and require larger validation.

Sequencing used immunoSEQ multiplex PCR; TCRdb keeps in-frame clones, though not all of them. The data show about 240,000 clones, roughly 80% seen once. Thawed PBMCs were FACS-sorted into unstimulated CD4+CD25+CD127- regulatory T cells, CD4+CD25- non-regulatory cells, CD4 and CD8 cells. The receptor was isolated from a human donor in good health. The chain carries TRBV9 and TRBJ2-7; D gene uncertain. Sequencing was done on a sample of CD4+ T cells from blood. The CDR3 region has the DNA TGTGCCAGCAGCGTAGCTCCACAGTACTACGAGCAGTACTTC. Translating gives CASSVAPQYYEQYF.